Listed below are T cell receptor beta chains from one sample, sequenced in a study of sequential checkpoint blockade in melanoma. Sequencing used immunoSEQ multiplex PCR; TCRdb keeps in-frame clones, though not all of them. This table holds roughly 9,100 clones, about 88% found once. This sample comprised CD8+ T cells sorted from blood (inferred from file names), obtained from a patient given nivolumab and ipilimumab in sequence. These receptors were collected from a human donor with melanoma. Both conserved end residues are trimmed from each CDR3.

V gene	CDR3 length	J gene	CDR3 protein
TRBV25-1	9	TRBJ1-1	ASQTGTEAF
TRBV19	15	TRBJ2-1	ASNRERPPTKYNEQF
TRBV11-2	13	TRBJ2-7	ASSLYSGTNYEQY
TRBV14	14	TRBJ2-7	ASSRISGQGAIEQY
TRBV10-3	10	TRBJ2-7	ASRLADSQQY
TRBV4-2	14	TRBJ2-7	ASSQEGGLAGYEQY
TRBV27	13	TRBJ1-2	ASRSGGLTNYGYT
TRBV5-1	13	TRBJ1-4	ASSLEGAGSEKLF
TRBV4-1	13	-	ASSQGASGIYEQY
TRBV11-3	14	TRBJ2-1	ASSRWTGSSYNEQF
TRBV11-3	13	TRBJ1-1	ASSFPGTTNTEAF
TRBV6-5	12	TRBJ2-7	ASSYVGGTYEQY
TRBV7-9	11	TRBJ1-1	ASSPWGGTEAF
TRBV19	10	TRBJ1-2	ASSIYRDGYT
TRBV28	14	TRBJ2-7	ASKGTGLLLTYEQY
TRBV5-6	13	TRBJ1-2	ASSPEAQGGDGYT
TRBV11-2	14	TRBJ1-4	ASSLDLRGMGEKLF
TRBV16	12	TRBJ2-7	ASSQASASYEQY
TRBV7-6	12	TRBJ1-5	ASSLGQGNQPQH
TRBV27	10	TRBJ2-7	ASRIEGYEQY
TRBV4-2	12	TRBJ2-7	ASSQGQGMVEQY
TRBV7-9	10	TRBJ1-2	ASSSDRDGYT
TRBV4-1	12	TRBJ1-1	ASSQGDGWGGAF
TRBV30	10	TRBJ2-7	AWTLDRNEQY
TRBV27	12	TRBJ1-5	ASSLSGGPGPQH
TRBV9	13	TRBJ1-4	ASSVDGGRNEKLF
TRBV7-8	14	TRBJ1-2	ASSSPFGQGNYGYT
TRBV19	12	TRBJ1-1	ASSISGVNTEAF
TRBV5-1	15	TRBJ1-1	ASSLLVTGGGNTEAF
TRBV6-5	14	TRBJ1-2	ASSYSRIGGGYGYT
TRBV5-8	13	TRBJ1-5	ASSFLQGGYQPQH
TRBV27	12	TRBJ1-1	ASSSTGGPTEAF
TRBV7-8	10	TRBJ2-7	ASSSRSYEQY
TRBV5-1	13	TRBJ2-7	ASSLTGGSLYEQY
TRBV27	11	TRBJ1-2	ASSSPGGDGYT
TRBV11-2	11	TRBJ2-7	ASSRERGFEQY